This T cell receptor beta chain was found in a study of blood T cell repertoires in COVID-19. Study summary: Sources were T cells, B-cell-depleted T cells, or PBMCs; the material itself was cDNA or gDNA.

The CDR3 length is 12 residues. V was cut by 3 bases and J by 6 bases, with 6 bases left in between. TCRdb's copy holds only in-frame clones and misses some; the assay was immunoSEQ multiplex PCR. The sample consists of approximately 250,000 clones, around 93% of them appearing once. Adults between about 18 and 95 years of age took part from 20 to 25 US areas. Cohorts were based on clinical histories the participants reported. The study recruited exposed participants who had met a COVID-19 case within 2 weeks before entry. Material for sequencing was PBMCs or T cells enriched from blood (not recorded which). The V call is TRBV12-3 or TRBV12-4, the J call TRBJ1-5; D not resolved. The source of this sequence is a man between 40 and 49 years old who had been exposed to COVID-19. CDR3 region: CASSLISQPQHF. CDR3 nucleotides: TGTGCCAGCAGTTTGATTAGTCAGCCCCAGCATTTT.